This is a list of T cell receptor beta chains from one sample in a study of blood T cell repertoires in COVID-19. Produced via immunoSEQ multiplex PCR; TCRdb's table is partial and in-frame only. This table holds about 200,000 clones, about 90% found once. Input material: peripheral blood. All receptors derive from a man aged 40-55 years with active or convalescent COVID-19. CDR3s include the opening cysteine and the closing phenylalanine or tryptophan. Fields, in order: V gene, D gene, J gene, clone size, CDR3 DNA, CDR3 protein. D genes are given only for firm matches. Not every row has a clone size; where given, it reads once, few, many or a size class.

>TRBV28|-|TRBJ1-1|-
TGTGCCAGCAGTACCGAGGCAATGAACACTGAAGCTTTCTTT
CASSTEAMNTEAFF
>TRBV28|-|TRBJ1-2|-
TGTGCCAGCAGCCCTAACAGGAACTATGGCTACACCTTC
CASSPNRNYGYTF
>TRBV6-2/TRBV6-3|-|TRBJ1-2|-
TGTGCCAGCAGTTTCGACGGAGGGGGCTACACCTTC
CASSFDGGGYTF
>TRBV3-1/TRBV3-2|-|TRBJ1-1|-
TGTGCCAGCAGCCAGGGAGGGAGTGGGGCTTTCTTT
CASSQGGSGAFF
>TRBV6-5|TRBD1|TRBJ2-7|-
TGTGCCAGACCTAACCGGGACAGGGGTTACGAGCAGTACTTC
CARPNRDRGYEQYF
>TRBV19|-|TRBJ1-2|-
TGTGCCAGTAGTCCCAGCGTTACTAACTATGGCTACACCTTC
CASSPSVTNYGYTF
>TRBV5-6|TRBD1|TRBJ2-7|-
TGTGCCAGCAGCTTGGGGAACAGGGGTTTCCACGAGCAGTACTTC
CASSLGNRGFHEQYF
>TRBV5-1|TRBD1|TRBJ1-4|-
TGCGCCAGCAGCCCGTTAGGACAGGGAAGATATAATGAAAAACTGTTTTTT
CASSPLGQGRYNEKLFF
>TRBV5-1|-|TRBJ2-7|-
TGCGCCAGCAGCTTGTTAAACGAGCAGTACTTC
CASSLLNEQYF
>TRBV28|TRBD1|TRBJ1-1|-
TGTGCCATCATGAACAGGGGGCTTTACTTTGAAGCTTTCTTT
CAIMNRGLYFEAFF
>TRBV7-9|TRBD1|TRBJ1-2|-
TGTGCCAGCAGCCCCCCACTCAGGGGGCATGGCTACACCTTC
CASSPPLRGHGYTF
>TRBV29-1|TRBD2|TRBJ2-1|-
TGCAGCGTAGACCGGACTAGCGGGGGTTTTGGAGACAATGAGCAGTTCTTC
CSVDRTSGGFGDNEQFF
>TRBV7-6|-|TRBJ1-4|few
TGTGCCAGCAGCTTGACCAAGCGGACTAATGAAAAACTGTTTTTT
CASSLTKRTNEKLFF
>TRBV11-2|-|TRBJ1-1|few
TGTGCCAGCGGCTTTTCCCACCGGACAGCCATGAACACTGAAGCTTTCTTT
CASGFSHRTAMNTEAFF
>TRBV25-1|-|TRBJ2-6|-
TGTGCCAGCAGTGAAGCCAAGGGGGGGTCTGGGGCCAACGTCCTGACTTTC
CASSEAKGGSGANVLTF
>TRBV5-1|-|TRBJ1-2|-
TGCGCCAGCAGGGAGGGCTATGGCTACACCTTC
CASREGYGYTF
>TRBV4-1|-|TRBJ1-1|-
TGCGCCAGCAGCCAAGATGTGGGAGATTTAGGTCGAGCTTTCTTT
CASSQDVGDLGRAFF
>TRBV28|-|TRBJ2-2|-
TGTGCCAGCAGTTTATACAGATCGAACACCGGGGAGCTGTTTTTT
CASSLYRSNTGELFF
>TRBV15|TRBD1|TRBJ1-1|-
TGTGCCACCAGCAGACTCGGGACAGGGGGCTTGGGCACTGAAGCTTTCTTT
CATSRLGTGGLGTEAFF
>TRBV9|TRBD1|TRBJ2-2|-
TGTGCCAGCAGCGTAGAGGGGGCCACCGGGGAGCTGTTTTTT
CASSVEGATGELFF
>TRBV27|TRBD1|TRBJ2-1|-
TGTGCCAGCGGGTCGCGCAGGGGGCCACGGGAGATACAGTTCTTC
CASGSRRGPREIQFF
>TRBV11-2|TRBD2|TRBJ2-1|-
TGTGCCAGCAGCGTAGGGCTAGCGGGGGGTGGGGAGCAGTTCTTC
CASSVGLAGGGEQFF
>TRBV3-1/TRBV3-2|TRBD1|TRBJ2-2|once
TGTGCCAGCAGCCAAGAGGGTACCGGGACAGGACGCCTCGGGGAGCTGTTTTTT
CASSQEGTGTGRLGELFF
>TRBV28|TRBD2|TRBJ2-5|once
TGTGCCAGCAGTCCGGGGGGGCCGCTCGAGACCCAGTACTTC
CASSPGGPLETQYF
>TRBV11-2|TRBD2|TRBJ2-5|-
TGTGCCAGCAGCTTCTTTAGCGGGAGGCAAGAGACCCAGTACTTC
CASSFFSGRQETQYF
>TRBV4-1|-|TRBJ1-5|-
TGCGCCAGCAGCCAAGATCGGGGTTCGGATCAGCCCCAGCATTTT
CASSQDRGSDQPQHF
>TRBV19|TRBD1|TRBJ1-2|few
TGTGCCAGTAGTATAGACCCGGACAGGTGGAGTGGCTACACCTTC
CASSIDPDRWSGYTF
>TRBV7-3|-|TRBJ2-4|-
TGTGCCAGCAGCTTAGCTAGTTCTGACATTCAGTACTTC
CASSLASSDIQYF
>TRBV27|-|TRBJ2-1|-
TGTGCCAGCAGTTTATTGAGTGAGCAGTTCTTC
CASSLLSEQFF
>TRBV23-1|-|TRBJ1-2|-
TGCGTCAGGCACGAGGAACCTGGCTACACCTTC
CVRHEEPGYTF
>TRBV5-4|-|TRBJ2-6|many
TGTGCCAGCAGCTTGGGGAGGGCTGGGGCCAACGTCCTGACTTTC
CASSLGRAGANVLTF
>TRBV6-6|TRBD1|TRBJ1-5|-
TGTGCCAGCAGTACATCCGGGACAGGCTCGCAGCCCCAGCATTTT
CASSTSGTGSQPQHF
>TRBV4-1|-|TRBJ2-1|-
TGCGCCAGCAGCCAAGTCCACGGGAGTTCCTACAATGAGCAGTTCTTC
CASSQVHGSSYNEQFF
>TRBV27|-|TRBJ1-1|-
TGTGCCAGCAAGGGGGAGTTGAACACTGAAGCTTTCTTT
CASKGELNTEAFF
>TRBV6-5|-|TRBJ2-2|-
TGTGCCAGCAGCACGGGACACCCCAACACCGGGGAGCTGTTTTTT
CASSTGHPNTGELFF
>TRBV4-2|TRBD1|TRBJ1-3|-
TGTGCCAGCAGCGTGGCAGGGGGTCCTGGAAACACCATATATTTT
CASSVAGGPGNTIYF
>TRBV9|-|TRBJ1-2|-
TGTGCCAGCAGCCCCTCGGTCGACTCCTATGGCTACACCTTC
CASSPSVDSYGYTF
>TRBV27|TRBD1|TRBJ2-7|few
TGTGCCAGCAGTTCCCCCGGGACAGGGGCGTACGAGCAGTACTTC
CASSSPGTGAYEQYF
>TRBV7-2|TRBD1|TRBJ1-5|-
TGTGCCAGCAGCTCCGGGACAGGCCGTAGCAATCAGCCCCAGCATTTT
CASSSGTGRSNQPQHF
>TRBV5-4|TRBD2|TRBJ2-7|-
TGTGCCAGCAGCTTGGCCGGGGCGGGGGGTAGCTCCTACGAGCAGTACTTC
CASSLAGAGGSSYEQYF
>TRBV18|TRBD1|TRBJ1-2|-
TGTGCCAGCTCCGGACAGGGCGGGGCCTACTATGGCTACACCTTC
CASSGQGGAYYGYTF
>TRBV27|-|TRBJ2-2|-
TGTGCCAGCAGTTTCCTTGGGCAGGGGACCGGGGAGCTGTTTTTT
CASSFLGQGTGELFF
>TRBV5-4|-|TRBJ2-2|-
TGTGCCAGCAGCTTGCCTCCCGGGGAGACCGGGGAGCTGTTTTTT
CASSLPPGETGELFF
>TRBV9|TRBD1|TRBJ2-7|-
TGTGCCAGCAGCGTAGCTGGGACAGGATCCTACGAGCAGTACTTC
CASSVAGTGSYEQYF
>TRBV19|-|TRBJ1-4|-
TGTGCCAGTAGTATCGGAGCAGGGCTTAATGAAAAACTGTTTTTT
CASSIGAGLNEKLFF
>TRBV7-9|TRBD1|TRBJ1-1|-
TGTGCCAGCAGCTTGGACAGGGGAGCCGCGTATGGAGCTTTCTTT
CASSLDRGAAYGAFF
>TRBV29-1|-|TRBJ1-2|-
TGCAGCGTTGATGGTTTATGGGACACCAATGGCTACACCTTC
CSVDGLWDTNGYTF